A selection of T cell receptor beta chains follows, all from one sample in a study of T cell responses to AZD1222 COVID-19 vaccine. The method was immunoSEQ multiplex PCR; TCRdb's version includes in-frame clones alone and lacks a portion of them. The repertoire has 120,000 or so clones, around 90% of them found once; the top ten carry roughly 1.1%. The specimen was peripheral blood, collected on day 0 of AZD1222 vaccination. Receptors originate from an adult in good health. Both conserved end residues are part of each CDR3.

v_gene,j_gene,CDR3aa
TRBV10-1,TRBJ1-2,CASSATEDYGYTF
TRBV10-3,TRBJ2-7,CAISGGDRNSGEQYF
TRBV19,TRBJ1-5,CASSHNWGGQPQHF
TRBV6-2/TRBV6-3,TRBJ1-1,CASSYGGTEAFF
TRBV27,TRBJ2-2,CASSLWGASTGELFF
TRBV6-5,TRBJ1-1,CASSYSSATQPEAFF
TRBV7-9,TRBJ1-2,CASSLGGLSRGYTF
TRBV6-5,TRBJ2-1,CASSYGTYNEQFF
TRBV5-1,TRBJ1-1,CASSRQMNTEAFF
TRBV6-5,TRBJ2-5,CASRSRAQETQYF
TRBV7-2,TRBJ1-1,CASSSYTRTEAFF
TRBV6-5,TRBJ2-7,CASRGLADYEQYF
TRBV14,TRBJ1-2,CASSRPRGPDYGYTF
TRBV5-1,TRBJ1-1,CASSLRPGGVAEAFF
TRBV4-1,TRBJ2-1,CASSRASNGYNEQFF
TRBV7-7,TRBJ2-2,CASSWGTLAGGPHRSNTGELFF
TRBV5-1,TRBJ2-3,CASSFGRVAGVLTDTQYF
TRBV12-3/TRBV12-4,TRBJ1-6,CASRLRSAPLHF
TRBV3-1/TRBV3-2,TRBJ1-6,CASSQDPASPLHF
TRBV5-6,TRBJ1-2,CASSPGGNGYTF
TRBV2,TRBJ1-1,CASTGGAEAFF
TRBV19,TRBJ2-3,CASSLGWGVPTDTQYF
TRBV12-3/TRBV12-4,TRBJ1-2,CASSLRVNYGYTF
TRBV5-5,TRBJ2-2,CASRPGQTFTGELFF
TRBV5-1,TRBJ2-7,CASSPGQGIYEQYF